The 20 T cell receptor beta chains below come from one sample, sequenced in a study of cytomegalovirus exposure and HLA in healthy donors. Primers: 60 Vbeta forward and 13 Jbeta reverse. TCRdb keeps only in-frame clones here, not all; method: immunoSEQ multiplex PCR. The sample yields 100,000 to 150,000 clones, roughly 85% seen once. Sequencing was done on a sample of PBMCs. These receptor sequences come from a boy aged 10-17 years in good health and CMV-seronegative.

This sequence joins TRBV5-4 and TRBJ2-3, with 10 bases that match TRBD2. Germline V CDR1 and CDR2: SGHNT, YYREEE (reference sequence). The CDR3 covers 16 residues. With V trimmed by 4 bases and J by 1 base, 6 bases remained unmatched. The CDR3 is CASSPTAGGGTDTQYF. Written as DNA, the CDR3 is TGTGCCAGCAGCCCAACAGCGGGAGGGGGCACAGATACGCAGTATTTT.

CDR3 sequence (DNA): TGCGCCAGCAGCCCACCGGTGGGGGGATGGGTTGGCTACACCTTC. Translated, it gives CASSPPVGGWVGYTF. The chain links TRBV23-1 to TRBJ1-2; maybe TRBD1 (5 bases). TRBV23-1 is sorted into the ORF group, with uncertain function. Trimming removed 6 bases at V and 7 bases at J, with 21 bases between. The CDR3 is 15 amino acids.

This chain links TRBV5-1 with TRBJ1-2, with a tentative D call TRBD1 (5 bases). Between the trimmed V and J ends, which lost 7 bases and 7 bases, there was a span of 11 bases. CDR3 length: 11 residues. Germline CDR1 is SGHRS and CDR2 is YFSETQ. CDR3: CASGQGIGYTF. Written as DNA, the CDR3 is TGCGCCAGCGGCCAGGGCATTGGCTACACCTTC.

The chain uses TRBV4-3 and TRBJ2-7; TRBD2 aligns across 9 bases. Germline V gene lookup returns CDR1 LGHNA and CDR2 YSLEER. There are 18 residues in the CDR3. V gave up 0 bases and J gave up 7 bases; unmatched junction bases: 16. This CDR3 is CASSQDFPRLAGPGEQYF. The CDR3 coding sequence is TGCGCCAGCAGCCAAGATTTCCCCCGTCTAGCGGGACCGGGTGAGCAGTACTTC.

This chain links TRBV6-5 with TRBJ2-2; 7 bases map to TRBD1. The CDR3 has 15 residues. Germline V lookup: CDR1 MNHEY, CDR2 SVGAGI. J lost 2 bases, V lost 4 bases, and 4 bases had no gene match. The CDR3, as DNA: TGTGCCAGCAGTTCGACAGGGATTAACACCGGGGAGCTGTTTTTT. Residues: CASSSTGINTGELFF.

This clone was picked up one time. This rearrangement joins TRBV27 to TRBJ2-6; 12 nucleotides line up with TRBD1. There are 20 residues in the CDR3. Losses at the gene ends were 5 bases for V and 4 bases for J; bases not matched to a gene: 15. Germline CDR1 is MNHEY and CDR2 is SMNVEV (reference sequence). The CDR3 protein is CASSPLLRGQGAPGANVLTF. The CDR3 DNA sequence: TGTGCCAGCAGTCCTCTACTTCGGGGACAGGGGGCGCCCGGGGCCAACGTCCTGACTTTC.

This clone was observed a single time. This chain links TRBV5-1 with TRBJ1-4; D is unclear. This CDR3 is built from 16 residues. In germline, CDR1 is SGHRS, CDR2 YFSETQ. V lost 7 bases to trimming and J lost 6 bases, with 22 bases between them. The CDR3 spells CASLGPNPDLDEKLFF. CDR3 bases: TGCGCCAGCTTAGGTCCTAATCCCGACTTAGATGAAAAACTGTTTTTT.

The chain couples TRBV7-8 to TRBJ2-3; 12 bases match TRBD1. The length of the CDR3 is 16 residues. CDR1 is SGHVS and CDR2 is FQNEAQ in the germline V gene. The junction had 10 bases not matched to a gene; V was cut back by 5 bases and J by 7 bases. The CDR3 DNA reads as TGTGCCAGCAGCATAATACCGGGACAGGGGGCGAATACGCAGTATTTT. It specifies CASSIIPGQGANTQYF. Full variable domain (outside the CDR3, taken from reference TRBV7-8 and TRBJ2-3): GAGVSQSPRYKVAKRGQDVALRCDPISGHVSLFWYQQALGQGPEFLTYFQNEAQLDKSGLPSDRFFAERPEGSVSTLKIQRTQQEDSAVYLCASSIIPGQGANTQYFGPGTRLTVL.

The V gene is TRBV6-5, the J gene TRBJ2-4; the D gene is possibly TRBD2 (6 bases). Trimming left V 5 bases short and J 4 bases short, with 12 bases between. From germline, CDR1 is MNHEY and CDR2 SVGAGI. The CDR3 extends over 14 amino acids. CDR3 sequence (DNA): TGTGCCAGCAGTGGCGGGACTGGAAAAAACATTCAGTACTTC. Protein: CASSGGTGKNIQYF.

V is TRBV19 and J is TRBJ1-1; D possibly corresponds to TRBD1 (5 bases). This CDR3 is 14 amino acids long. Trimming stripped 6 bases from V and 0 bases from J, with 11 bases between. Germline-derived CDR1 and CDR2 are LNHDA and SQIVND (reference sequence). Here the CDR3 reads CASRGVLLNTEAFF. The CDR3 DNA sequence: TGTGCCAGTAGAGGGGTCCTTCTGAACACTGAAGCTTTCTTT.

The chain recombines TRBV7-9 with TRBJ1-4; the match to TRBD1 covers 10 bases. This CDR3 has 15 residues. The trim removed 3 bases at V and 7 bases at J, leaving 5 bases unmatched. From germline, CDR1 is SEHNR and CDR2 FQNEAQ (reference sequence). The CDR3 coding sequence is TGTGCCAGCAGCTTTAGCGGGACAGGGGTTGAAAAACTGTTTTTT. It translates to CASSFSGTGVEKLFF. Using reference TRBV7-9 and TRBJ1-4 for the parts outside the CDR3, the full variable domain is DTGVSQNPRHKITKRGQNVTFRCDPISEHNRLYWYRQTLGQGPEFLTYFQNEAQLEKSRLLSDRFSAERPKGSFSTLEIQRTEQGDSAMYLCASSFSGTGVEKLFFGSGTQLSVL.

The chain carries TRBV5-4 and TRBJ2-7; TRBD1 aligns across 12 bases. Germline loops: CDR1 SGHNT, CDR2 YYREEE (reference sequence). The CDR3 runs 14 residues. With 4 bases clipped from V and 6 bases from J, the junction kept 5 bases outside the gene matches. CDR3 in DNA: TGTGCCAGCAGCCCCGGGACAGGGGGCGCCGAGCAGTACTTC. It yields the protein CASSPGTGGAEQYF.

The V gene is TRBV7-9, the J gene TRBJ1-3; possible D gene TRBD1, 5 bases. The CDR3 spans 16 residues. With 2 bases removed from V and 5 bases from J, the gap between germline ends came to 16 bases. Germline CDR1 and CDR2: SEHNR and FQNEAQ (reference sequence). The CDR3 reads CASSLRDSLGRNTIYF. CDR3 sequence (DNA): TGTGCCAGCAGCTTACGGGACTCCCTTGGGCGAAACACCATATATTTT.

The V call is TRBV6-1, the J call TRBJ2-7; D perhaps matches TRBD1 (6 bases). Trimming cost V 7 bases and J 0 bases, with 13 bases left between them. The CDR3 spans 14 residues. Germline CDR1 MNHNS, CDR2 SASEGT. The CDR3 spells CASTDRTPSYEQYF. The CDR3 DNA reads TGTGCCAGCACCGACAGGACACCCTCCTACGAGCAGTACTTC.

This clone was found once. The chain links TRBV7-9 to TRBJ1-4; tentative D call: TRBD1 (5 bases). In germline, CDR1 is SEHNR, CDR2 FQNEAQ (reference sequence). CDR3 length: 15 amino acids. V dropped 6 bases and J dropped 6 bases, with 17 bases sitting between them. For the CDR3, the DNA is TGTGCCAGCAGTTCCGCGGGACTCACTTATGAAAAACTGTTTTTT. Protein sequence: CASSSAGLTYEKLFF.

The chain links TRBV15 to TRBJ2-3, with 8 bases matching TRBD1. The CDR3 spans 16 residues. Germline CDR1 reads LNHNV; CDR2 reads YYDKDF (reference sequence). V shed 1 base, J shed 4 bases, and the junction held 7 bases outside the gene matches. As DNA, the CDR3 is TGTGCCACCAGCAGAGGCCGGACAGGGAATCCAGATACGCAGTATTTT. It yields the protein CATSRGRTGNPDTQYF.

The chain is built from TRBV2 and TRBJ1-2, with 8 bases matching TRBD1. Germline V gene lookup returns CDR1 SNHLY and CDR2 FYNNEI. The CDR3 contains 14 residues. J gave up 2 bases and V 3 bases, and 2 bases lay outside the gene matches. The CDR3 loop is CASSDWTGNYGYTF. CDR3 nucleotides: TGTGCCAGCAGTGACTGGACAGGGAACTATGGCTACACCTTC.

V is TRBV6-6 and J is TRBJ1-2; perhaps TRBD1 as D (5 bases). This CDR3 has 12 amino acids. V lost 8 bases and J 4 bases, leaving 11 bases between the germline ends. CDR1 and CDR2 from the germline V gene are MNHNY and SVGAGI (reference sequence). For the CDR3, the DNA is TGTGCCAGCCTTGGACACCTCTATGGCTACACCTTC. Amino acid sequence: CASLGHLYGYTF.

The genes are TRBV7-9 and TRBJ2-7; tentatively, D is TRBD2 (5 bases). The CDR3 contains 13 residues. V lost 0 bases to trimming and J lost 6 bases, with 9 bases between them. Germline-derived CDR1 and CDR2 are SEHNR and FQNEAQ (reference sequence). DNA of the CDR3: TGTGCCAGCAGCTTAGCAGCTAGCACCGAGCAGTACTTC. Residues: CASSLAASTEQYF. The complete variable domain, with remaining parts taken from reference TRBV7-9 and TRBJ2-7, reads DTGVSQNPRHKITKRGQNVTFRCDPISEHNRLYWYRQTLGQGPEFLTYFQNEAQLEKSRLLSDRFSAERPKGSFSTLEIQRTEQGDSAMYLCASSLAASTEQYFGPGTRLTVT.

The chain is built from TRBV9 and TRBJ2-5, with D tentatively TRBD1 (6 bases). The CDR3 has 14 residues. Deletions cut 0 bases from V and 3 bases from J, with 9 bases between. CDR1 and CDR2 from the germline V gene are SGDLS and YYNGEE. CDR3 DNA: TGTGCCAGCAGCGTAGAAGGGGGAAAAGAGACCCAGTACTTC. Protein: CASSVEGGKETQYF.